This T cell receptor beta chain was sequenced in a study of human T cells and chemical hapten exposure. In the study overall: Patients, largely female, had alopecia areata, totalis or universalis.

TCRdb re-analysed the RACE reads in MiXCR, keeping a single row per CDR3 protein. The sample has under 450,000 distinct CDR3 sequences; 4.8% are singletons. Trimming cost V 7 bases and J 3 bases, with 6 bases left between them. Germline V lookup: CDR1 SQVTM, CDR2 ANQGSEA. The CDR3 has 11 amino acids. In this sample, this clonotype turned up many times. The time point: patch test 1, 2 weeks after DPC sensitization. Treatment meaning: therapeutic diphenylcyclopropenone sensitization with weekly scalp DPC. Those who donated were patients with alopecia, 18 to 70 years of age, and suitable for DPC. This chain joins TRBV29-1 and TRBJ2-2; D unresolved. The sequenced sample was whole blood, obtained in connection with sensitization to the hapten diphenylcyclopropenone (DPC). The sequence was obtained from a woman between 50 and 59 years old with alopecia areata. Some clones in this sample may be carry-over from other donors' samples. The CDR3 sequence is CSARHTGELFF. CDR3 sequence (DNA): TGCAGCGCGCGGCACACCGGGGAGCTGTTTTTT.